The 5 T cell receptor beta chains presented below share a single source sample, sequenced in a study of blood T cell repertoires in COVID-19. Measured with immunoSEQ multiplex PCR; TCRdb has only the in-frame clones, and not every one. The data hold more than 400,000 clones, with 70% to 90% observed a single time. Sample: peripheral blood. These receptors were obtained from a human donor in a cohort sampled during active COVID-19.

The genes are TRBV15 and TRBJ1-2; no clear D. With 0 bases removed from V and 4 bases from J, the gap between germline ends came to 15 bases. Germline values: CDR1 LNHNV, CDR2 YYDKDF (reference sequence). The CDR3 extends over 16 amino acids. The DNA for the CDR3 is TGTGCCACCAGCAGAGAGGACGGAGGTTCTACCTATGGCTACACCTTC. Translating gives CATSREDGGSTYGYTF.

The chain carries TRBV7-9 and TRBJ1-1; the D gene is possibly TRBD1 (5 bases). Germline CDR1 reads SEHNR; CDR2 reads FQNEAQ (reference sequence). The V and J ends lost 2 bases and 6 bases respectively, with 16 bases between them. CDR3 size: 15 residues. Here the CDR3 DNA reads TGTGCCAGCAGCTTATGGGGGGAGCCCATTCCTGAAGCTTTCTTT. Protein product: CASSLWGEPIPEAFF.

This clone has more than one count but fewer than ten. The rearrangement joins TRBV2 to TRBJ2-3, with a possible D match to TRBD1 (7 bases). This CDR3 contains 14 residues. Germline CDR1 and CDR2: SNHLY and FYNNEI. Trimming cost V 1 base and J 10 bases, with 15 bases left between them. CDR3 nucleotides: TGTGCCAGCAGTGAAGGAGCGGCCAGGGGGGCGCAGTATTTT. This codes for CASSEGAARGAQYF.

The chain is built from TRBV5-1 and TRBJ2-3, with TRBD2 identical over 13 bases. Germline V CDR1 and CDR2: SGHRS, YFSETQ. V shed 0 bases, J shed 1 base, and the junction held 14 bases outside the gene matches. This CDR3 is built from 21 residues. For the CDR3, the DNA is TGCGCCAGCAGCTTGGGAGGACTAGCGGGAGCGGGGGGAGGTGGCACAGATACGCAGTATTTT. Translation gives CASSLGGLAGAGGGGTDTQYF.

The rearrangement joins TRBV5-1 to TRBJ2-2; 7 bases align to TRBD1. The CDR3 runs 14 residues. V was clipped by 0 bases and J by 9 bases; unmatched bases: 5. CDR1 and CDR2 from the germline V gene are SGHRS and YFSETQ. CDR3 sequence: CASSLGETGRELFF. As DNA, the CDR3 is TGCGCCAGCAGCTTGGGTGAGACAGGGAGGGAGCTGTTTTTT.